This entry describes one T cell receptor (beta chain). Its antigen is currently not known. The sample holds no much larger clone one base away, and base qualities are not on file. This sample is part of a study of cytomegalovirus exposure and HLA in healthy donors (dated by TCRdb to 2016 to 2017). Study-level background: An earlier analysis of around 600 of the donors reported roughly 270 Gb of sequence data and approximately 110 million unique TCR beta sequences from 190 million or so T cells. The number of typed donors differed by locus: about 620-640 for A, B, C, DRB1 and DQB1; approximately 520 for DQA1; over 600 for DPA1; and some 450 for DPB1. Both class I and class II loci were covered by HLA typing, at four-digit resolution. In an earlier analysis of 500 to 650 of the donors, high-throughput TCR beta sequencing was used to judge whether each TCR beta V gene segment behaved as functional or pseudogenic. A later genetic analysis took genome-wide SNP genotypes for about 55% of the 666 donors and used that subset as a discovery cohort. The study aimed to test whether signatures of past pathogen exposure could be identified by cataloging public T cell receptors. A separate validation cohort of approximately 120 different subjects was used in addition to the 666-subject first cohort. The later analysis used no new phenotypic data to find candidate immune exposures, relying instead on TCR beta sequences and their occurrence across donors. Of the roughly 400 genotyped donors, 65% to 90% were placed in the genetic ancestry cluster associated with self-reported Caucasian donors. Every repertoire in the discovery cohort had been generated on one and the same sequencing platform. An early release covering roughly 580 HLA-typed donors comprised 250 to 350 gigabases of sequencing data and around 80 million unique TCR sequences. Among 300 to 500 genotyped donors of the cohort, an average of approximately 220,000 unique TCR beta nucleotide sequences was sequenced per donor, of which roughly 18% were non-productive. Roughly 5 DR-DQ haplotypes were handled as single units for association and clustering, since linkage in the cohort was strong. A later analysis re-analyzed previously published TCR beta repertoires from 666 donors and added high-resolution HLA genotyping to study TCR occurrence patterns. High-throughput TCR immunosequencing, statistical association of individual TCRs with disease status, and machine learning were combined to predict cytomegalovirus infection status. Donor age, sex, ethnicity and CMV serostatus were compiled alongside the repertoire data. Using immunosequencing, the study profiled T cell repertoires from approximately 700 subjects and related those repertoires to cytomegalovirus serostatus. Points the paper makes about the study in general: In an earlier analysis of approximately 590 of the donors, most TCR beta V segments were observed in productive rearrangements about 87% or about 30% of the time, broadly matching IMGT annotations. Immune exposure information for the cohort was limited to CMV serostatus. The authors suggested that the approach could potentially be generalized to other disease states and immunological phenotypes. Because HLA typing was missing for some donors at each locus, association tests included only the typed subset. The cohort was sequenced for TCR beta chains only, and without alpha or paired-chain data the features that could be detected were limited. A later analysis found that TCR association rates varied across HLA loci, with DRB1 alleles showing the most associated TCRs and HLA-C alleles the fewest. In the study, some 160 TCR beta chains were listed as associated with cytomegalovirus. Correlated functional status among segregating V segments might reflect linkage disequilibrium, but an unknown experimental factor could not be ruled out. According to a later genetic analysis, donors in an Asian-associated ancestry cluster had fewer N-insertions in productive TCRs than the roughly 670-donor mean. In a later analysis, over 15,000 TCR beta sequences were associated with specific HLA alleles at a false discovery rate of 0.05. A later analysis found that HLA-associated TCR beta chains were more clonally expanded and had lower generation probabilities than equally common non-associated chains. In a later analysis, most CMV-associated TCR beta chains were found to appear HLA-restricted, with HLA associations seemingly driven largely by CMV exposure. A further reported finding was that TCR beta sequences accurately predicted the HLA-A and HLA-B alleles for most subjects in the first cohort. A cluster of highly shared sequence variants was judged likely to be a technical artifact of the sequencing pipeline. Sequencing depth was assumed to be roughly uniform across donors in the presence/absence analyses, though that assumption may not hold. A later analysis reported that several top co-occurrence clusters appeared linked to parvovirus B19, influenza, CMV and Epstein-Barr virus. Because counts were too low, under 20 rarely observed V segments, including chromosome 9 orphons, were left out of the earlier analysis of 587 of the donors. An association between a missense DCLRE1C variant and V-gene and J-gene trimming of TCR beta chains was found in a later genetic analysis and replicated in an independent cohort. Cytomegalovirus status was reported to be diagnosed by the classifier with high specificity and sensitivity in both the original and validation cohorts. Three of the identified cytomegalovirus-associated TCR beta chains were confirmed in vitro to be specific for cytomegalovirus antigens. Across donors, most TCR sequences were observed very rarely, whereas some public TCRs were present in many individuals. When HLA alleles, especially DR and DQ, strongly co-occurred, attributing TCR associations to individual alleles was difficult.

Receptors were amplified or captured by the immunoSEQ multiplex PCR assay. For the multiplex PCR, a mixture combining 60 forward primers for TCR Vbeta segments and 13 reverse primers for TCR Jbeta segments was used. A multiplex PCR assay on genomic DNA amplified the CDR3 region of rearranged TCR beta genes. The amplified TCR beta libraries were sequenced on the Illumina HiSeq System as 87-base-pair reads. Concerning the study's data processing: A later analysis tallied roughly 76 million unique TCR beta chains across the 550 to 850 repertoires, and roughly 11 million of those chains were shared by two or more donors. Raw reads were error-corrected and collapsed into unique sequences by a nearest-neighbor algorithm in which closely related sequences were merged to remove PCR and sequencing errors. CDR3 sequences were aligned to IMGT reference sequences to assign V, D and J gene segments. For a sequence to be retained, at least a six-nucleotide match to both a V gene segment and a J gene segment was required. A rearrangement counted as productive if the CDR3 had no stop codons and remained in frame with V and J, and every other rearrangement counted as non-productive. CDR3 was defined according to IMGT convention as the region running from the second conserved V-encoded cysteine to the conserved J-encoded phenylalanine. The earlier analysis of some 580 of the donors excluded any sequence lacking an unambiguous match to a single V gene segment. An earlier analysis of just under 600 of the donors called V segments functional above 56.7% productive rearrangements and segregating when the between-donor standard deviation exceeded 5%. A statistical classification framework was built to diagnose cytomegalovirus status from the catalog of TCR beta chain sequences. A later analysis assigned V and J genes by comparing TCR nucleotide sequences with IMGT/GENE-DB human TR gene sequences. Using the TCRdist pipeline, a later analysis assigned CDR3 sequences along with most-parsimonious VDJ recombination scenarios. In a later analysis, every TCR beta chain was defined by the combination of its CDR3 amino acid sequence and its V-gene family, and reads without a unique V-gene family were dropped. In a later analysis, nearly 600 highly shared, low-generation-probability nucleotide sequences were removed to address suspected cross-contamination and a sequencing artifact. For each public chain, a later analysis derived a clonal expansion index from normalized ranks of inferred template counts within each repertoire. A later analysis computed generation probabilities with a VDJ recombination model fitted to out-of-frame rearrangements, and checked the results against IGoR. In a later analysis, hypergeometric tests were used to score TCR-TCR, TCR-HLA and TCR-CMV co-occurrence, with a repertoire-size bias correction applied to TCR pairs. To estimate false discovery rates, a later analysis permuted the HLA or CMV assignments 20 times. A later analysis grouped co-occurring TCRs with DBSCAN, adding TCRdist sequence similarity when clustering within HLA-allele-positive subsets. Repertoires with fewer than 30,000 or more than 120,000 public chains, plus five repertoires with anomalous nucleotide sharing, were excluded from co-occurrence clustering. TCRdb's version of the immuneACCESS table is confined to in-frame rearrangements and falls short of the full clone set. An unresolved V gene accounts for under half of the shortfall where checked; the remainder is of unknown origin. The V and J calls and clone size were taken over from that table, and D and trimming were inferred from the DNA. The sample table shows about 150,000 clones, and 75% to 80% are seen once. The ten top clones hold roughly 3.1% of the sample.

In total, roughly 710 healthy bone marrow donors made up the cohort. At the time of sampling, all cohort members were nominally healthy, though unrecorded immune exposures were likely present. The donor tested CMV seropositive and was one of the 289 seropositive cohort members. A peripheral blood sample was collected from each donor, and TCR beta sequencing was performed on peripheral blood mononuclear cells. Genomic DNA extraction from the blood cell samples was performed with the Qiagen DNeasy Blood Extraction Kit. Sequences were obtained from PBMCs. The sequence was collected from a man aged 35-49 years in good health and CMV-seropositive.

In nucleotide form, the sequence is TGTGCCAGTAGTCGGGACAGGGGGTACAATCAGCCCCAGCATTTT. This sequence encodes CASSRDRGYNQPQHF. The rearrangement joined TRBV19 to TRBJ1-5; 11 nucleotides in the junction match TRBD1. Per the germline V gene (reference sequence), LNHDA is the CDR1 and SQIVND is the CDR2. The CDR3, cysteine through phenylalanine, is 15 amino acids long. The retained sequence is limited to the CDR3, 45 bases, with the frame set at the first base. Trimming takes 5 bases off V and 3 bases off J; junction bases not matched to a gene: 3.